Below are 27 T cell receptor beta chains sequenced from a single sample in a study of blood T cell repertoires in COVID-19 (dated by TCRdb to the early 2020s). Library creation used the immunoSEQ multiplex PCR assay. Entries here come from immuneACCESS through TCRdb and include only in-frame sequences with V and J called. Some clones fail to appear in such tables; in the studies checked, an unresolved V gene covers under half of the shortfall, and the cause of the remainder is unknown. This sample has approximately 96,000 clones in its table, and more than 85% of those were observed once. 1.5% to 2% of the sample lies in the top ten. Sequencing was carried out using peripheral blood. The receptor set was obtained from a man in his 60s with acute or convalescent COVID-19.

The chain combines TRBV19 with TRBJ2-7, with TRBD2 matching over 9 bases. The trim removed 7 bases at V and 6 bases at J, leaving 10 bases unmatched. The CDR3 contains 14 residues. From germline, CDR1 is LNHDA and CDR2 SQIVND (reference sequence). CDR3 bases: TGTGCCAGTAAAGAAGTAGCGGGAGACCTCGAGCAGTACTTC. Translating gives CASKEVAGDLEQYF.

This chain links TRBV5-6 with TRBJ1-2; D is undetermined. Trimming removed 1 base at V and 1 base at J, with 11 bases between. Germline CDR1 and CDR2: SGHDT and YYEEEE. The CDR3 spans 15 residues. The CDR3 region is CASSLSGGSNYGYTF. CDR3 DNA sequence: TGTGCCAGCAGCTTGTCCGGCGGCAGTAACTATGGCTACACCTTC.

This clone was counted once. The V and J genes are TRBV7-2 and TRBJ1-1; the D gene is possibly TRBD1 (6 bases). The V end lost 3 bases, the J end lost 1 base, and 9 bases lay between the germline ends. This CDR3 spans 14 amino acids. CDR1 SGHTA and CDR2 FQGNSA come from the germline V gene. The CDR3 bases are TGTGCCAGCAGCTTTGGGGGACAGAACACTGAAGCTTTCTTT. Translation gives CASSFGGQNTEAFF.

The chain recombines TRBV28 with TRBJ1-1, with 8 nucleotides matching TRBD1. J lost 3 bases, V lost 3 bases, and 12 bases had no gene match. Looked up from germline, CDR1 is MDHEN and CDR2 is SYDVKM. This CDR3 contains 17 residues. CDR3 sequence: CASSFRTGLTTDTEAFF. The CDR3 coding sequence is TGTGCCAGCAGTTTCCGGACAGGGTTAACAACCGACACTGAAGCTTTCTTT.

This rearrangement joins TRBV9 to TRBJ2-2; D possibly corresponds to TRBD1 (5 bases). The CDR3 extends over 16 amino acids. Germline values: CDR1 SGDLS, CDR2 YYNGEE. Deletions cut 0 bases from V and 3 bases from J, with 12 bases between. The CDR3 nucleotides read TGTGCCAGCAGCGTAGGCCCCAGGGTCGACACCGGGGAGCTGTTTTTT. This sequence encodes CASSVGPRVDTGELFF.

The rearrangement uses TRBV2 and TRBJ2-7; D possibly corresponds to TRBD1 (6 bases). The length of the CDR3 is 13 residues. The V end lost 6 bases, the J end lost 2 bases, and 11 bases lay between the germline ends. The germline CDR1 and CDR2 sequences are SNHLY and FYNNEI. The CDR3 loop is CASRDSFTYEQYF. The CDR3 DNA reads TGTGCCAGCAGGGACAGCTTTACCTACGAGCAGTACTTC.

The J gene is TRBJ1-3, the V gene TRBV4-3; D is unclear. V was clipped by 2 bases and J by 1 base, with 6 bases between them. The CDR3 loop spans 14 amino acids. Germline values: CDR1 LGHNA, CDR2 YSLEER. This chain's CDR3 is CASSQTPSGNTIYF. The CDR3 DNA reads as TGCGCCAGCAGCCAAACACCATCTGGAAACACCATATATTTT.

The CDR3 reads CASSLPYGREIYGYTF. For the CDR3, the DNA is TGTGCCAGCAGCCTACCTTATGGCAGGGAAATTTATGGCTACACCTTC. The chain carries TRBV13 and TRBJ1-2, with TRBD1 as a possible D gene (5 bases). This CDR3 is 16 amino acids long. Germline CDR1 PRHDT, CDR2 FYEKMQ (reference sequence). V lost 5 bases, J lost 5 bases, and 21 bases lay in between. Full variable domain (missing parts from reference TRBV13 and TRBJ1-2): AAGVIQSPRHLIKEKRETATLKCYPIPRHDTVYWYQQGPGQDPQFLISFYEKMQSDKGSIPDRFSAQQFSDYHSELNMSSLELGDSALYFCASSLPYGREIYGYTFGSGTRLTVV.

The V and J genes are TRBV6-2 or TRBV6-3 and TRBJ1-5; 11 bases are a match to TRBD1. Looked up from germline, CDR1 is MNHEY and CDR2 is SVGEGT. The CDR3 contains 16 residues. V lost 5 bases, J lost 1 base, and 4 bases stayed unmatched. In nucleotides, the CDR3 is TGTGCCAGCAGTCGGACAGGGGGCGCGAGCAATCAGCCCCAGCATTTT. It encodes CASSRTGGASNQPQHF.

The chain employs TRBV5-1 and TRBJ2-6, with TRBD2 identical over 7 bases. CDR3 length: 16 amino acids. The trim removed 2 bases at V and 7 bases at J, leaving 9 bases unmatched. Per germline, CDR1 SGHRS and CDR2 YFSETQ. The CDR3 spells CASSFSPGGAANVLTF. In DNA form, the CDR3 reads TGCGCCAGCAGCTTTTCGCCGGGGGGAGCCGCCAACGTCCTGACTTTC.

V usage is TRBV30 and J usage is TRBJ2-1; D uncertain. V was pared by 5 bases and J by 0 bases, with 11 bases between. Germline assignment: CDR1 GTSNPN and CDR2 SVGIG (reference sequence). This CDR3 contains 14 residues. Here the CDR3 reads CAWSVLSSYNEQFF. The CDR3 DNA reads as TGTGCCTGGTCTGTACTGAGCTCCTACAATGAGCAGTTCTTC.

J is TRBJ2-1 and V is TRBV7-3; the match to TRBD2 covers 7 bases. The CDR3 spans 13 residues. The germline V gene has CDR1 SGHTA and CDR2 FQGTGA. The ends lost 1 base at V and 16 bases at J; junction bases unmatched: 10. CDR3 in DNA: TGTGCCAGCAGCTTAAATTCCTGGACTAGTATATTCTTC. Its protein is CASSLNSWTSIFF.

The V gene is TRBV12-3 or TRBV12-4, the J gene TRBJ1-5; the D is unclear. The CDR3 loop spans 13 amino acids. Trimming shortened V by 3 bases and J by 4 bases, and 7 bases separated the two germline ends. The CDR3 sequence: CASSFGRNQPQHF. Here the CDR3 DNA reads TGTGCCAGCAGTTTTGGGAGGAATCAGCCCCAGCATTTT.

The genes are TRBV24-1 and TRBJ2-5, with 10 bases fitting TRBD2. Germline V gene sequence: CDR1 KGHDR, CDR2 SFDVKD. V lost 4 bases to trimming and J lost 5 bases; unmatched junction nucleotides: 3. The CDR3 contains 14 residues. The CDR3 nucleotides are TGTGCCACCAGTGAAGCGGGAGGGGAGGAGACCCAGTACTTC. Residues: CATSEAGGEETQYF.

The rearrangement uses TRBV5-6 and TRBJ1-5; 9 bases are a match to TRBD1. The V and J ends lost 3 bases and 11 bases, in that order; junction bases with no gene match: 12. The CDR3 contains 15 residues. Germline CDR1 and CDR2: SGHDT and YYEEEE. Written as DNA, the CDR3 is TGTGCCAGCAGCTCCCAAACGACAGGGGGGCTAGCCCAGCATTTT. Residues: CASSSQTTGGLAQHF.

The chain is built from TRBV6-5 and TRBJ2-7; D is perhaps TRBD2 (5 bases). V was cut by 10 bases and J by 1 base, with 14 bases left in between. CDR1 is MNHEY, CDR2 SVGAGI, per germline. The CDR3 contains 13 residues. Here the CDR3 reads CATPSLGSYEQYF. In DNA form, the CDR3 reads TGTGCCACCCCTAGCTTGGGGTCCTACGAGCAGTACTTC.

The chain couples TRBV9 to TRBJ2-3; TRBD1 might be the D (6 bases). V shed 4 bases and J shed 2 bases, with 11 bases lying between them. The CDR3 has 14 amino acids. Germline assignment: CDR1 SGDLS and CDR2 YYNGEE. CDR3 in DNA: TGTGCCAGCAGCCCCTGGGACACCACAGATACGCAGTATTTT. Translation gives CASSPWDTTDTQYF. The whole variable domain, filled in from reference TRBV9 and TRBJ2-3, reads DSGVTQTPKHLITATGQRVTLRCSPRSGDLSVYWYQQSLDQGLQFLIQYYNGEERAKGNILERFSAQQFPDLHSELNLSSLELGDSALYFCASSPWDTTDTQYFGPGTRLTVL.

The V gene is TRBV27, the J gene TRBJ2-5; 11 bases fit TRBD1. Trimming removed 5 bases from V and 5 bases from J; junction bases left unmatched: 4. Germline-derived CDR1 and CDR2 are MNHEY and SMNVEV (reference sequence). The CDR3 extends over 14 amino acids. Written as DNA, the CDR3 is TGTGCCAGCAGTCCCGGGACAGGGGGGGAGACCCAGTACTTC. Encoded protein: CASSPGTGGETQYF.

J is TRBJ2-3 and V is TRBV27, with 9 bases fitting TRBD2. This CDR3 region has 16 residues. From germline, CDR1 is MNHEY and CDR2 SMNVEV (reference sequence). Unmatched junction bases numbered 3, after V lost 2 bases and J lost 0 bases. The CDR3 sequence: CASSLGLAGSTDTQYF. In nucleotides, the CDR3 is TGTGCCAGCAGTTTAGGGCTAGCGGGGAGCACAGATACGCAGTATTTT.

This chain uses TRBV5-4 with TRBJ1-1; D call uncertain. Germline assignment: CDR1 SGHNT and CDR2 YYREEE (reference sequence). The length of the CDR3 is 14 residues. Trimming cost V 5 bases and J 0 bases, with 11 bases left between them. CDR3 protein: CASRPLGVNTEAFF. In nucleotides, the CDR3 is TGTGCCAGCAGGCCCCTCGGAGTGAACACTGAAGCTTTCTTT. The full variable domain, rest sourced from reference TRBV5-4 and TRBJ1-1, is ETGVTQSPTHLIKTRGQQVTLRCSSQSGHNTVSWYQQALGQGPQFIFQYYREEENGRGNFPPRFSGLQFPNYSSELNVNALELDDSALYLCASRPLGVNTEAFFGQGTRLTVV.

The V and J genes are TRBV18 and TRBJ1-5; the match to TRBD1 covers 8 bases. V lost 2 bases, J lost 3 bases, and 9 bases stayed unmatched. CDR1 and CDR2 (germline): KGHSH, LQKENI. The CDR3 covers 17 residues. The CDR3 reads CASSPGTGSYHNQPQHF. In DNA form, the CDR3 reads TGTGCCAGCTCACCAGGGACAGGATCATATCACAATCAGCCCCAGCATTTT. The full variable domain, rest sourced from reference TRBV18 and TRBJ1-5, is NAGVMQNPRHLVRRRGQEARLRCSPMKGHSHVYWYRQLPEEGLKFMVYLQKENIIDESGMPKERFSAEFPKEGPSILRIQQVVRGDSAAYFCASSPGTGSYHNQPQHFGDGTRLSIL.

In its sample, this clone was seen once. The chain recombines TRBV7-8 with TRBJ1-4; possible D gene TRBD1, 5 bases. CDR1 is SGHVS, CDR2 FQNEAQ, per germline. The CDR3 runs 16 residues. Trimming stripped 5 bases from V and 3 bases from J, with 16 bases between. The CDR3 sequence: CASSPKGRVANEKLFF. In DNA form, the CDR3 reads TGTGCCAGCAGCCCCAAGGGGAGGGTGGCTAATGAAAAACTGTTTTTT.

This clone showed up just once. The chain combines TRBV11-3 with TRBJ2-1; the D gene is possibly TRBD1 (6 bases). V lost 5 bases and J lost 5, with 10 bases in between. Germline V gene data show CDR1 as SGHNT and CDR2 as YENEEA. The CDR3 is 13 amino acids. Here the CDR3 reads CASSPTGNNEQFF. CDR3 sequence (DNA): TGTGCCAGCAGCCCGACAGGAAACAATGAGCAGTTCTTC.

The V and J genes are TRBV19 and TRBJ2-2; 7 positions agree with TRBD1. V lost 3 bases, J lost 5 bases, and 3 bases stayed unmatched. The CDR3 is 14 residues long. CDR1 and CDR2 from the germline V gene are LNHDA and SQIVND (reference sequence). The CDR3 protein is CASSMTGLTGELFF. Written as DNA, the CDR3 is TGTGCCAGTAGTATGACAGGGTTAACCGGGGAGCTGTTTTTT.

In DNA, the CDR3 is TGTGCCAGTAGTATAGGGCGGTATGAGCAGTTCTTC. Translation: CASSIGRYEQFF. The chain recombines TRBV19 with TRBJ2-1; D not certain. Trimming stripped 1 base from V and 8 bases from J, with 6 bases between. Germline V gives CDR1 LNHDA, CDR2 SQIVND (reference sequence). The CDR3 totals 12 residues. The complete variable domain, with remaining parts taken from reference TRBV19 and TRBJ2-1, reads DGGITQSPKYLFRKEGQNVTLSCEQNLNHDAMYWYRQDPGQGLRLIYYSQIVNDFQKGDIAEGYSVSREKKESFPLTVTSAQKNPTAFYLCASSIGRYEQFFGPGTRLTVL.

The J gene is TRBJ2-3, the V gene TRBV4-1; D is undetermined. The CDR3 is made up of 14 amino acids. Trimming took off 8 bases at V and 0 bases at J, with 12 bases between the two ends. CDR1 MGHRA and CDR2 YSYEKL come from the germline V gene. The CDR3 nucleotides are TGCGCCAGCGCGACGGGTCTTAGCACAGATACGCAGTATTTT. Translating gives CASATGLSTDTQYF.

The V gene is TRBV11-3, the J gene TRBJ2-7; D is perhaps TRBD2 (5 bases). The CDR3 has 14 residues. Germline CDR1 is SGHNT and CDR2 is YENEEA. The V gene lost 3 bases and the J gene lost 6 bases, with 15 bases spanning the gap. This CDR3 reads CASSFLGNSGEQYF. The CDR3 nucleotides are TGTGCCAGCAGCTTCCTCGGGAACTCTGGCGAGCAGTACTTC.